These 27 T cell receptor beta chains came from one sample sequenced in a study of T cells in women clearing cervical HPV infection. The protocol was immunoSEQ multiplex PCR, while the TCRdb copy is restricted to in-frame clones and leaves out a portion. Its listing shows 40,000 to 55,000 clones. The sample taken for sequencing was blood buffy coat. These receptors all stem from a woman aged 18 to 75 with a cervical HPV16 infection that either progressed to CIN3+ or cleared (not recorded which).

Remarks on this clone: The read stops 3 residues short of the end of the CDR3; the missing end is completed from the germline J gene. The chain combines TRBV7-2 with TRBJ2-4; TRBD1 agrees at 8 bases. Germline values: CDR1 SGHTA, CDR2 FQGNSA. This CDR3 has 17 residues. The part of the CDR3 DNA that was read is TGTGCCAGCAGCTTAGCCCCGCAGGCAGGGGGCCTATATGGT. Amino acids: CASSLAPQAGGLYG. The full CDR3 reads CASSLAPQAGGLYGQYF.

About this clone: The read ends 3 residues early relative to the CDR3; the germline J gene fills the gap. The chain couples TRBV5-1 to TRBJ2-7; tentative D call: TRBD2 (5 bases). The CDR3 consists of 14 residues. The V end was cut by 2 bases, the J end by 1 base, with 10 bases between. Germline V gene lookup returns CDR1 SGHRS and CDR2 YFSETQ. The CDR3 bases that were read are TGCGCCAGCAGCTTTTTCAGCGGATCCTACGAG. Amino acid sequence: CASSFFSGSYE. The full CDR3 sequence reads CASSFFSGSYEQYF.

About this clone itself: The CDR3 extends 3 residues past the end of the read, so its final part is completed from the germline J gene. The V gene is TRBV20-1, the J gene TRBJ1-5, with 8 nucleotides matching TRBD1. This CDR3 spans 15 amino acids. J lost 4 bases, V lost 4 bases, and 9 bases had no gene match. Germline V gives CDR1 DFQATT, CDR2 SNEGSKA (reference sequence). The sequenced CDR3 bases are TGCAGTGCTAACCAGGGGGCTGGGAGAAATCAGCCC. It is translated as CSANQGAGRNQP. The entire CDR3 sequence reads CSANQGAGRNQPQHF.

About this clone: Coverage ceases 3 residues before the CDR3 finishes, and the germline J gene fills in the end. V gene TRBV2 combines with J gene TRBJ1-2; possible D gene TRBD1, 5 bases. The V gene's germline CDR1 is SNHLY and CDR2 FYNNEI. The CDR3 has 12 residues. V was pared by 3 bases and J by 4 bases, with 6 bases between. The CDR3 bases that were read are TGTGCCAGCAGTGAGGGGGGCTATGGC. Translating it yields CASSEGGYG. The CDR3 in its entirety is CASSEGGYGYTF.

Turning to this clone: The sequenced fragment ends 3 residues before the CDR3 boundary, so the rest is inferred from the germline J gene. The chain couples TRBV2 to TRBJ1-6, with D possibly TRBD1 on 6 matching bases. The CDR3 has 13 residues. Germline V gene lookup returns CDR1 SNHLY and CDR2 FYNNEI. V lost 8 bases to trimming and J lost 6 bases, with 11 bases between them. CDR3 bases read: TGTGCCAGCGGGAGGGGGGGTAATTCACCC. It translates to CASGRGGNSP. The whole CDR3 is CASGRGGNSPLHF.

With regard to this clone: With the read ending 3 residues before the CDR3 end, the germline J gene is used to fill in that end. This sequence joins TRBV6-1 and TRBJ1-4; D not certain. The germline V and J ends were trimmed by 0 bases and 2 bases, with 7 bases remaining between them. Per the germline V gene, CDR1 is MNHNS and CDR2 is SASEGT. CDR3 length: 15 amino acids. The sequenced part of the CDR3 DNA is TGTGCCAGCAGTGAAGCAGGAGGGACTAATGAAAAA. It yields the protein CASSEAGGTNEK. The whole CDR3 reads CASSEAGGTNEKLFF.

In regard to this clone: The read gets to within 3 residues of the CDR3 end, and the germline J gene fills in the rest. The chain has TRBV5-1 and TRBJ1-5; no reliable D call. The V gene's germline CDR1 is SGHRS and CDR2 YFSETQ. This CDR3 has 19 residues. V was trimmed by 0 bases and J by 2 bases, leaving 21 bases between them. CDR3 sequence reads: CASSLDVRRTDIRNQPQHF. The DNA read from the CDR3 is TGCGCCAGCAGCTTGGATGTAAGGCGCACAGATATACGCAATCAGCCC. Combining the CDR3 with reference TRBV5-1 and TRBJ1-5 gives the whole variable domain KAGVTQTPRYLIKTRGQQVTLSCSPISGHRSVSWYQQTPGQGLQFLFEYFSETQRNKGNFPGRFSGRQFSNSRSEMNVSTLELGDSALYLCASSLDVRRTDIRNQPQHFGDGTRLSIL.

Note on this clone: The read gets to within 3 residues of the CDR3 end, and the germline J gene fills in the rest. This chain uses TRBV19 with TRBJ2-4; D gene uncertain. Trimming left V 6 bases short and J 3 bases short, with 15 bases between. CDR3 size: 15 residues. Per germline, CDR1 LNHDA and CDR2 SQIVND (reference sequence). The sequenced CDR3 bases are TGTGCCAGTAGCCCCGTCCCCAGAGGCAAAAACATT. Its protein product is CASSPVPRGKNI. The whole CDR3 is CASSPVPRGKNIQYF.

On this clone: Read sequence stops 3 residues before the CDR3 end, and the germline J gene provides the missing end. This chain connects TRBV20-1 to TRBJ1-5, with D possibly TRBD1 on 6 matching bases. Germline values: CDR1 DFQATT, CDR2 SNEGSKA (reference sequence). The CDR3 runs to 14 residues. Trimming took 4 bases from V and 7 from J, leaving 17 bases between them. The CDR3 sequence is CSAILQGSGQPQHF. The sequenced part of the CDR3 DNA is TGCAGTGCTATATTACAGGGATCCGGCCAGCCC.

Worth noting for this clone: The junction does not match germline at one end; this may be a read error. The sequenced fragment ends 3 residues before the CDR3 boundary, so the rest is inferred from the germline J gene. The V and J genes are TRBV5-5 and TRBJ2-5; no reliable D call. This CDR3 region has 14 residues. Germline V lookup: CDR1 SGHKS, CDR2 YYEKEE (reference sequence). The DNA read from the CDR3 is TGTGCCAGCAGCTTGCTGGCGGCCGAAGATACC. Its translation: CASSLLAAEDT. The entire CDR3 protein is CASSLLAAEDTQYF.

With regard to this clone: The missing CDR3 end, 3 residues past where the read stops, is filled in from the germline J gene. V and J are TRBV7-9 and TRBJ2-3, with TRBD2 identical over 10 bases. Germline CDR1 reads SEHNR; CDR2 reads FQNEAQ (reference sequence). This CDR3 has 15 residues. CDR3 in amino acids: CASSLSSGGQETQYF. The CDR3 DNA, read in part, is TGTGCCAGCAGCTTGTCTAGCGGGGGCCAAGAGACG.

In regard to this clone: From the germline J gene comes the end of the CDR3, since the read stops 3 residues before it. V is TRBV5-5 and J is TRBJ2-5; D is uncertain. Germline values: CDR1 SGHKS, CDR2 YYEKEE (reference sequence). Trimming removed 2 bases at V and 2 bases at J, with 7 bases between. The CDR3 consists of 13 residues. The CDR3 protein is CASSLTLQETQYF. The DNA read from the CDR3 is TGTGCCAGCAGCTTAACATTACAAGAGACC. Supplemented by reference TRBV5-5 and TRBJ2-5, the full variable domain reads DAGVTQSPTHLIKTRGQQVTLRCSPISGHKSVSWYQQVLGQGPQFIFQYYEKEERGRGNFPDRFSARQFPNYSSELNVNALLLGDSALYLCASSLTLQETQYFGPGTRLLVL.

In the case of this clone: The read halts 3 residues ahead of the CDR3 end, with the missing end drawn from the germline J gene. The rearrangement joins TRBV3-1 (or the pseudogene TRBV3-2) to TRBJ1-2; D remains ambiguous. The ends were cut back, 3 bases at V and 0 bases at J, with 11 bases in the middle. The CDR3 is 15 amino acids. Germline V CDR1 and CDR2: LGHDT, YNNKEL (reference sequence). This CDR3 reads CASSHAVSTNYGYTF. Incomplete CDR3 DNA: TGTGCCAGCAGCCACGCGGTATCGACTAACTATGGC.

As for this clone: The read halts 3 residues ahead of the CDR3 end, with the missing end drawn from the germline J gene. The chain couples TRBV28 to TRBJ2-2; D may be TRBD1 (6 bases). In germline, CDR1 is MDHEN, CDR2 SYDVKM. The germline V and J ends were trimmed by 10 bases and 2 bases, with 14 bases remaining between them. CDR3 length equals 14 residues. The CDR3 bases that were read are TGTGCCACCGACCCGGGGACAAACACCGGGGAG. Protein product: CATDPGTNTGE. The CDR3 in its entirety is CATDPGTNTGELFF.

Notes on this clone: The sequenced fragment ends 3 residues before the CDR3 boundary, so the rest is inferred from the germline J gene. The rearrangement joins TRBV5-4 to TRBJ2-3; D is perhaps TRBD2 (6 bases). The CDR3 spans 16 residues. Germline assignment: CDR1 SGHNT and CDR2 YYREEE (reference sequence). The DNA read from the CDR3 is TGTGCCAGCAGCACGGGCGGGGCGCACAAAGAAGAGACG. Translating it yields CASSTGGAHKEET. The CDR3 in its entirety is CASSTGGAHKEETQYF.

In the case of this clone: The CDR3 end is not reached by the read, which stops 3 residues before it; the germline J gene fills it in. The chain carries TRBV5-1 and TRBJ1-1; maybe TRBD1 (6 bases). V lost 2 bases and J lost 6, with 14 bases in between. The CDR3 sequence is 14 residues long. Per the germline V gene, CDR1 is SGHRS and CDR2 is YFSETQ. Incomplete CDR3 DNA: TGCGCCAGCAGCTTCTCGACAACAGGGCCTGAA. Translated: CASSFSTTGPE. The full CDR3 is CASSFSTTGPEAFF.

On this clone itself: Read data end 3 residues before the CDR3 end; the end is taken from the germline J gene. The chain carries TRBV5-1 and TRBJ2-4; 7 bases fit TRBD2. There are 16 residues in the CDR3. Trimming took 3 bases from V and 1 from J; bases not matched to a gene: 7. The V gene's germline CDR1 is SGHRS and CDR2 YFSETQ. CDR3 loop: CASSWGGALAKNIQYF. Partial CDR3 DNA: TGCGCCAGCAGCTGGGGAGGGGCCCTCGCCAAAAACATT.

Concerning this clone: The read gets to within 3 residues of the CDR3 end, and the germline J gene fills in the rest. This chain joins TRBV20-1 and TRBJ1-6, with 8 bases aligning to TRBD1. CDR1 is DFQATT and CDR2 is SNEGSKA in the germline V gene (reference sequence). The CDR3 has 13 residues. The J segment lost 8 bases and the V segment lost 4 bases, leaving 4 bases of the junction unmatched. CDR3 residues: CSAITGGHSPLHF. Partial CDR3 DNA: TGCAGTGCTATCACAGGGGGGCATTCACCC.

Remarks on this clone: The read is 3 residues too short to cover the CDR3 end, so that end is filled in from the germline J gene. The chain couples TRBV10-3 to TRBJ2-3; no firm D call. Trimming left V 6 bases short and J 4 bases short, with 8 bases between. CDR3 length: 12 residues. In germline, CDR1 is ENHRY, CDR2 SYGVKD. Incomplete CDR3 DNA: TGTGCCATCAGGAACGCAGCAGATACG. The encoded protein is CAIRNAADT. The CDR3 reads in full as CAIRNAADTQYF.

About this clone itself: The CDR3 end falls 3 residues outside the read, so it is completed with the germline J gene. The J gene is TRBJ1-1, the V gene TRBV7-2; no clear D gene. The CDR3 runs 15 residues. The V end lost 1 base, the J end lost 2 bases, and 11 bases lay between the germline ends. Looked up from germline, CDR1 is SGHTA and CDR2 is FQGNSA. The CDR3 DNA, read in part, is TGTGCCAGCAGCTTAGTGAGGGTGGGTAACACTGAA. Amino acids: CASSLVRVGNTE. Given in full, the CDR3 is CASSLVRVGNTEAFF. The variable domain in full, with the rest retrieved from reference TRBV7-2 and TRBJ1-1, is GAGVSQSPSNKVTEKGKDVELRCDPISGHTALYWYRQSLGQGLEFLIYFQGNSAPDKSGLPSDRFSAERTGGSVSTLTIQRTQQEDSAVYLCASSLVRVGNTEAFFGQGTRLTVV.

About this clone: Relative to the germline gene, one junction end is altered; a read error may explain this. The CDR3 extends 3 residues past the end of the read, so its final part is completed from the germline J gene. The V call is TRBV5-1, the J call TRBJ1-1, with D maybe TRBD1 (5 bases). CDR3 size: 14 residues. Looked up from germline, CDR1 is SGHRS and CDR2 is YFSETQ. CDR3 DNA (partial): TGCGCCAGCAGGCTGGGGGGGGTGAACACTGAC. Protein sequence: CASRLGGVNTD. The CDR3, in full, reads CASRLGGVNTDAFF.

On this clone itself: The observed sequence ends 3 residues before the CDR3 terminus, with the missing tail filled in from the germline J gene. The chain joins TRBV5-5 to TRBJ2-2, with 8 bases identical to TRBD1. The CDR3 length is 15 residues. V lost 3 bases to trimming and J lost 1 base; unmatched junction nucleotides: 2. Looked up from germline, CDR1 is SGHKS and CDR2 is YYEKEE (reference sequence). The DNA read from the CDR3 is TGTGCCAGCAGCTCAGGGGGCCGGAACACCGGGGAG. Translating gives CASSSGGRNTGE. In full, the CDR3 reads CASSSGGRNTGELFF. The complete variable domain, with remaining parts taken from reference TRBV5-5 and TRBJ2-2, reads DAGVTQSPTHLIKTRGQQVTLRCSPISGHKSVSWYQQVLGQGPQFIFQYYEKEERGRGNFPDRFSARQFPNYSSELNVNALLLGDSALYLCASSSGGRNTGELFFGEGSRLTVL.

Comments on this clone: The read gets to within 3 residues of the CDR3 end, and the germline J gene fills in the rest. The chain uses TRBV7-2 and TRBJ2-4; D unresolved. The germline V gene encodes CDR1 SGHTA and CDR2 FQGNSA. The CDR3 is made up of 13 amino acids. The CDR3 loop reads CASSLAINYGQYF. The sequenced CDR3 bases are TGTGCCAGCAGCTTAGCGATTAACTATGGT.

Points on this clone: The CDR3 extends 3 residues past the end of the read, so its final part is completed from the germline J gene. V and J are TRBV10-3 and TRBJ2-2; the D gene could be TRBD1 or TRBD2 (6 bases each). Trimming removed 4 bases at V and 7 bases at J, with 13 bases between. The CDR3 covers 14 residues. Per the germline V gene, CDR1 is ENHRY and CDR2 is SYGVKD. Partial CDR3 DNA: TGTGCCATCAGTGGGTCGGGGGCCGGCGGGGAG. Its protein product is CAISGSGAGGE. In full, the CDR3 reads CAISGSGAGGELFF.

The CDR3 DNA, read in part, is TGTGCCAGCAGTTCTATACAGGGTGGACAGCCC. It specifies CASSSIQGGQP. The whole CDR3 reads CASSSIQGGQPQHF. The rearrangement uses TRBV2 and TRBJ1-5; D perhaps matches TRBD1 (6 bases). The read terminates 3 residues before the CDR3 end, so the remaining end is supplied by the germline J gene. This CDR3 contains 14 residues. Per the germline V gene, CDR1 is SNHLY and CDR2 is FYNNEI. V lost 5 bases and J 7 bases, leaving 15 bases between the germline ends.

With regard to this clone: The read terminates 3 residues ahead of where the CDR3 ends, so the germline J gene completes it. This sequence joins TRBV19 and TRBJ1-2, with D possibly being TRBD1 (5 bases). Germline loops: CDR1 LNHDA, CDR2 SQIVND (reference sequence). The CDR3 runs 15 residues. The CDR3 spells CASSIRATSTDTYTF. The CDR3 DNA, read in part, is TGTGCCAGTAGTATCAGGGCAACTAGCACAGATACC.

Turning to this clone: From the germline J gene comes the end of the CDR3, since the read stops 3 residues before it. The gene calls are TRBV19 and TRBJ1-5; 8 bases align to TRBD1. CDR3 length equals 15 residues. The ends lost 7 bases at V and 1 base at J; junction bases unmatched: 6. The germline gives CDR1 LNHDA, CDR2 SQIVND (reference sequence). The CDR3 here is CASNPDRGSNQPQHF. The CDR3 DNA, read in part, is TGTGCCAGTAACCCCGACAGGGGAAGCAATCAGCCC.